The source of this TCR beta chain is a study of a mutant IDH1 vaccine in newly diagnosed glioma (dated by TCRdb to the early 2020s). Context from the whole study: Patients received eight vaccinations in weeks 1, 3, 5, 7, 11, 15, 19 and 23, corresponding to visits V03 through V10. Vaccination began 4-6 weeks after radiotherapy alone, or alongside temozolomide cycles in the chemotherapy-containing groups. The roughly 32 treated patients were about 60% male and around 40% female, with a mean age of approximately 40 years. Prior to enrollment, standard therapy consisting of radiotherapy alone, temozolomide alone, or radiochemotherapy with temozolomide had been administered to patients, with the combination being received by most patients. Peripheral blood samples were drawn at six visits, namely V03 (baseline), V05, V07, V10, V12 and V13. Longitudinal TCRB deep sequencing was performed for 20 to 25 treated patients wherever samples were available for exploratory analyses.

According to the study, the label for this sample's time point signals: week 5, during vaccination. Each vaccine dose, consisting of 300 ug of a 20-mer mutant IDH1 peptide in Montanide, was administered subcutaneously with topical imiquimod. Donors had newly diagnosed WHO grade 3 or 4 IDH1-mutant astrocytomas with loss of nuclear ATRX. The samples were drawn from NOA16, a multicentre, single-arm, open-label phase I trial in Germany that tested a mutant IDH1 peptide vaccine in humans for the first time. Genomic DNA for TCRB sequencing was extracted from EDTA blood using the DNeasy Blood and Tissue Kit. The library was obtained by the immunoSEQ multiplex PCR assay. Rearranged TCR beta chain sequences were amplified using the hsTCRB Kit according to the manufacturer's protocol. An Illumina MiSeq was used to sequence the TCRB libraries. Regarding the original processing steps: The proprietary platform of the kit vendor was used for demultiplexing, trimming and gene mapping. TCRdb's version of the immuneACCESS table is confined to in-frame rearrangements and falls short of the full clone set. An unresolved V gene accounts for under half of the shortfall where checked; the remainder is of unknown origin. V and J calls and clone size are as listed in that table; D and trimming were resolved from the DNA. The sample table shows more than 35,000 clones, and approximately 83% are seen once. The ten largest clones capture approximately 1.5% of the sample.

The paper as a whole reports these results and caveats: According to the authors, sample limitations meant that analyses of patient blood samples could not be reproduced. Pseudoprogression seemed to be unrelated to changes in the top peripheral T cell clonotypes found by TCRB sequencing. PBMC samples for TCRB deep sequencing were selected based on availability. Immune responses induced by the vaccine were seen in around 93% of patients across multiple MHC alleles.

To note about this clone: It has no known antigen specificity. No base quality information exists; no much larger clone differs at one position.

This TCR came from a man aged 40-49 years with glioma. The sequencing here drew on PBMCs, taken from a glioma patient whose treatment included an IDH1 peptide vaccine.

Here the CDR3 is given as CASSQDQGGSYEQYF. Here is the DNA: TGCGCCAGCAGCCAAGATCAGGGAGGCTCCTACGAGCAGTACTTC. This sequence uses TRBV4-3 and TRBJ2-7; the D gene is perhaps TRBD2, on 6 matching bases. For CDR1 and CDR2, the germline V gene lists LGHNA and YSLEER. The CDR3 contains 15 residues, cysteine and phenylalanine counted. The only DNA kept is the CDR3, 45 bases in frame from the first base. Trimming costs V 0 bases and J 0 bases, and their ends lie 9 bases apart.